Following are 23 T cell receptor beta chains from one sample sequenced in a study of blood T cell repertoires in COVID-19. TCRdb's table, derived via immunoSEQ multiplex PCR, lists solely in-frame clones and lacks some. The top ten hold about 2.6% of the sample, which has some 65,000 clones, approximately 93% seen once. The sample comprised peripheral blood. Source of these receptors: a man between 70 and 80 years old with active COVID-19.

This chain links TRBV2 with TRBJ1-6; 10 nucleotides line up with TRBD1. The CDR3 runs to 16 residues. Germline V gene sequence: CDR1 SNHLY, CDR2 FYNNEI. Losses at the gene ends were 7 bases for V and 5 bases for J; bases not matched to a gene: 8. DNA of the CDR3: TGTGCCAGCAACTACGGGACAGGGGTAGATAATTCACCCCTCCACTTT. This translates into CASNYGTGVDNSPLHF.

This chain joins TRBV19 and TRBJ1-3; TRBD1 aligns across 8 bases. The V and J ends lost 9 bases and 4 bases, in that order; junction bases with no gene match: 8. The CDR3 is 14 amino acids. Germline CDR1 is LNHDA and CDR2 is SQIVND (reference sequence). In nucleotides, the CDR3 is TGTGCCAGCCAGACAGGGGCGAGCGGAAACACCATATATTTT. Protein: CASQTGASGNTIYF.

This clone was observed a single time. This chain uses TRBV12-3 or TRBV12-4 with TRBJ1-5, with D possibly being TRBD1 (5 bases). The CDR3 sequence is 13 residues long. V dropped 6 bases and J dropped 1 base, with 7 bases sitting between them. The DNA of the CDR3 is TGTGCCAGCAGGCGACAGAGCAATCAGCCCCAGCATTTT. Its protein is CASRRQSNQPQHF.

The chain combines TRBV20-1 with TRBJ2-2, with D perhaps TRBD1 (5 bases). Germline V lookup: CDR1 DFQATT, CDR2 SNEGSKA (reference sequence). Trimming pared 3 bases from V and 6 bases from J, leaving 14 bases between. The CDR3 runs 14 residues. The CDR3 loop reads CSASAGKLSGELFF. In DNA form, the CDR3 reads TGCAGTGCTAGTGCAGGGAAGTTGTCCGGGGAGCTGTTTTTT.

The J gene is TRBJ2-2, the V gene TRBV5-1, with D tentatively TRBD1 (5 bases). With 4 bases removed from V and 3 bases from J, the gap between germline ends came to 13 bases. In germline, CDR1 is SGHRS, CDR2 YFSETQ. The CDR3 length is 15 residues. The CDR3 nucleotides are TGCGCCAGCAGCCCCCGGGTAGGGGACACCGGGGAGCTGTTTTTT. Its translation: CASSPRVGDTGELFF.

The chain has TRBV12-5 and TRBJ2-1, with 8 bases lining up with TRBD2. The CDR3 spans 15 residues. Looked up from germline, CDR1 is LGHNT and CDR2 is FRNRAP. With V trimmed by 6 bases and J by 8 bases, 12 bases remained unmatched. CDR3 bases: TGTGCTAGTGGAAAACTCCTCGGGGGGGCCCATGAGCAGTTCTTC. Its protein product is CASGKLLGGAHEQFF.

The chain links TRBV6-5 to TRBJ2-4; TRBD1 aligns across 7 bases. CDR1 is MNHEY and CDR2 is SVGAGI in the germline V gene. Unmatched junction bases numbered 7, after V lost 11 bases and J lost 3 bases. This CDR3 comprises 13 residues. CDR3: CAAFRQGKNIQYF. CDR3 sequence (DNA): TGTGCCGCCTTCCGACAGGGCAAAAACATTCAGTACTTC.

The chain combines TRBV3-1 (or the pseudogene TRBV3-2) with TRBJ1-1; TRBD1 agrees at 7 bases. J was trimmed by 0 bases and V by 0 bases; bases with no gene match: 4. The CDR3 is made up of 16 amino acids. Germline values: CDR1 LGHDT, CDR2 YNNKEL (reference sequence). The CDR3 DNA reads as TGTGCCAGCAGCCAAGATTGGAGGGGGCTGAACACTGAAGCTTTCTTT. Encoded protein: CASSQDWRGLNTEAFF.

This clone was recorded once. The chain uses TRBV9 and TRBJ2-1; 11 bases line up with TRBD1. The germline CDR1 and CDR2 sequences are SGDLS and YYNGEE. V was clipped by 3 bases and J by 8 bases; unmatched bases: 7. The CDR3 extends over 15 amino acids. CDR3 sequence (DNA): TGTGCCAGCAGCGCGGACAGGGGGCAAACGGATGAGCAGTTCTTC. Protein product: CASSADRGQTDEQFF.

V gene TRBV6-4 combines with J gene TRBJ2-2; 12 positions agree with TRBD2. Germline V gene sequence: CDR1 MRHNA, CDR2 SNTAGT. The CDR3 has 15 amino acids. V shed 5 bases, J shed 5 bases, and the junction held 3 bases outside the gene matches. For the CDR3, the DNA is TGTGCCAGCAGTAACGGACTAGCGGGGACCGGGGAGCTGTTTTTT. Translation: CASSNGLAGTGELFF.

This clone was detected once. The chain's CDR3 is CASSFIVVRDTEAFF. CDR3 coding DNA: TGTGCCAGCAGCTTTATAGTAGTGAGAGACACTGAAGCTTTCTTT. This sequence joins TRBV7-9 and TRBJ1-1; the D is unclear. Per germline, CDR1 SEHNR and CDR2 FQNEAQ (reference sequence). The CDR3 spans 15 residues. The V end was cut by 3 bases, the J end by 3 bases, with 14 bases between.

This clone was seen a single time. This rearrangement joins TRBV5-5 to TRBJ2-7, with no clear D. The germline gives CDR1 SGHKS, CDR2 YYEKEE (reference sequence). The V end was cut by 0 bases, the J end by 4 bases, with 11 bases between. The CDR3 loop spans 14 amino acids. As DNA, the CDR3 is TGTGCCAGCAGCTTGGGTACCTCGAGTTACGAGCAGTACTTC. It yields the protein CASSLGTSSYEQYF.

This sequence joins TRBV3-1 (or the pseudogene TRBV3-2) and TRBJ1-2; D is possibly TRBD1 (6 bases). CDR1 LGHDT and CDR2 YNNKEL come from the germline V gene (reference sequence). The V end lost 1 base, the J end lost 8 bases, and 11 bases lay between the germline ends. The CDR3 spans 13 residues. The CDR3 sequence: CASSQVTGGGYTF. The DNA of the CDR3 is TGTGCCAGCAGCCAAGTAACTGGGGGCGGCTACACCTTC.

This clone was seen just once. The CDR3 coding sequence is TGTGCCAGCAGCAACCCAAGACAGGGGCAAAATGAAAAACTGTTTTTT. Amino acid sequence: CASSNPRQGQNEKLFF. The chain employs TRBV7-8 and TRBJ1-4; TRBD1 matches 8 bases. The V gene's germline CDR1 is SGHVS and CDR2 FQNEAQ. V trimming: 5 bases; J trimming: 5 bases; junction bases outside the gene matches: 10. The CDR3 contains 16 residues.

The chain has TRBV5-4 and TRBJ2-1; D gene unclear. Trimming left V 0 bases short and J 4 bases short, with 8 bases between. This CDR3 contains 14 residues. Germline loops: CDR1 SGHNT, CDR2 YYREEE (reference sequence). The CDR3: CASSLDLEYNEQFF. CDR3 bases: TGTGCCAGCAGCTTGGATCTGGAGTACAATGAGCAGTTCTTC.

The chain's CDR3 is CASSLRGDGNTIYF. As DNA, the CDR3 is TGTGCCAGCAGTTTACGCGGTGATGGAAACACCATATATTTT. The V call is TRBV27, the J call TRBJ1-3, with D uncertain. Between the trimmed V and J ends, which lost 2 bases and 3 bases, there was a span of 8 bases. The germline V gene encodes CDR1 MNHEY and CDR2 SMNVEV (reference sequence). The CDR3 spans 14 residues.

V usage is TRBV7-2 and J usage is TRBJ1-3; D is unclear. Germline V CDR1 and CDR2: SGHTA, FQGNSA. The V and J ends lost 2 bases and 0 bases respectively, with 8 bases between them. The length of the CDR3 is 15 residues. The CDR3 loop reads CASSLHSPSGNTIYF. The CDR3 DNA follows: TGTGCCAGCAGCTTACACTCCCCCTCTGGAAACACCATATATTTT.

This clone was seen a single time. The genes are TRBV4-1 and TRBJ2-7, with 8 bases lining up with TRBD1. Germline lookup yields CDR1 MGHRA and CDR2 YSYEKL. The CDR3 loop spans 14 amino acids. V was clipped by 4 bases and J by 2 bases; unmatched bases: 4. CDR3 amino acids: CASSPDREAYEQYF. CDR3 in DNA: TGCGCCAGCAGCCCGGACAGGGAGGCCTACGAGCAGTACTTC.

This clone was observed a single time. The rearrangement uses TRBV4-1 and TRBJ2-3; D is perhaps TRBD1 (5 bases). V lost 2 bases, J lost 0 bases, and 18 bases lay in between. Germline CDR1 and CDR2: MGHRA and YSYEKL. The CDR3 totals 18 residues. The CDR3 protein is CASSQSDSTYASTDTQYF. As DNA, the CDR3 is TGCGCCAGCAGCCAAAGCGACAGTACTTACGCTAGCACAGATACGCAGTATTTT.

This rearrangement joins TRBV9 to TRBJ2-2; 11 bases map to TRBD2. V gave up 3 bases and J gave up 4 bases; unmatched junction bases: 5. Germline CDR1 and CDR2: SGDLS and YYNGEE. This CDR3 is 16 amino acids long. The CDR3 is CASSGSGGAGTGELFF. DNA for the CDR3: TGTGCCAGCAGCGGTAGCGGGGGGGCGGGCACCGGGGAGCTGTTTTTT.

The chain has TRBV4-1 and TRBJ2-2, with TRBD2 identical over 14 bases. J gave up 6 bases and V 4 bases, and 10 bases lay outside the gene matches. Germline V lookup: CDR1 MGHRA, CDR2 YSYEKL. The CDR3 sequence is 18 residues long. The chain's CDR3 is CASSRETSGGAGSGELFF. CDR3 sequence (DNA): TGCGCCAGCAGCCGAGAGACTAGCGGGGGGGCCGGATCCGGGGAGCTGTTTTTT.

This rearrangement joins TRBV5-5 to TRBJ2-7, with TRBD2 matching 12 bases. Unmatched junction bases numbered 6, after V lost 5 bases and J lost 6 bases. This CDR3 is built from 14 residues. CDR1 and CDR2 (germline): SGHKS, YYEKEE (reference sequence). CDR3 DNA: TGTGCCAGCAGTGGAGAGGGACTAGCGGGCGAGCAGTACTTC. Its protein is CASSGEGLAGEQYF.

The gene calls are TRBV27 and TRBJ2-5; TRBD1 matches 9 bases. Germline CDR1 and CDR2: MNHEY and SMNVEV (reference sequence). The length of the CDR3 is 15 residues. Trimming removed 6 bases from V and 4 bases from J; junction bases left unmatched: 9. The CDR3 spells CASREYRGRPETQYF. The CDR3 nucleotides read TGTGCCAGCAGGGAGTACAGGGGGCGCCCAGAGACCCAGTACTTC.